The rows below give T cell receptor beta chains drawn from one sample of a study of CD8 T cells in ankylosing spondylitis. TCRdb used MiXCR to reprocess the 5' RACE reads, holding one entry per CDR3 protein. The table includes some 700,000 distinct CDR3 sequences, roughly 20% detected once. Sequencing was carried out using blood, either unsorted or a sorted T cell fraction (not recorded which). These TCRs come from a male donor with ankylosing spondylitis. CDR3s include the opening cysteine and the closing phenylalanine or tryptophan. The order of the fields is clone size, D gene, J gene, V gene, CDR3 protein, CDR3 DNA. D genes are given only for firm matches. Some rows mark clone size as missing; the rest say once, few, many or name a class of expanded clone.

- | TRBD1 | TRBJ2-3 | TRBV20-1 | CSARSFSGQGLRSRTDTQYF | TGCAGTGCTAGGTCCTTCTCAGGACAGGGGCTTCGTTCGAGGACAGATACGCAGTATTTT
few | - | TRBJ2-3 | TRBV20-1 | CSASLWGTDTQYF | TGCAGTGCTAGCCTATGGGGGACAGATACGCAGTATTTT
- | - | TRBJ2-7 | TRBV20-1 | CSARRLKGGYEQYF | TGCAGTGCTAGACGGTTGAAGGGAGGCTACGAGCAGTACTTC
few | TRBD1 | TRBJ2-2 | TRBV7-9 | CASSGYRGVAGELFF | TGTGCCAGCAGCGGGTACAGGGGCGTGGCCGGGGAGCTGTTTTTT
- | TRBD2 | TRBJ2-2 | TRBV7-2 | CASSSSGRDARELFF | TGTGCCAGCAGCTCGAGCGGGAGGGACGCTCGGGAGCTGTTTTTT
once | TRBD2 | TRBJ2-7 | TRBV4-1 | CASSHGLAGSYEQYF | TGCGCCAGCAGCCACGGACTAGCGGGTTCCTACGAGCAGTACTTC
many | - | TRBJ1-2 | TRBV12-3/TRBV12-4 | CASSFYGDLYGYTF | TGTGCCAGCAGTTTTTATGGGGACCTCTATGGCTACACCTTC
- | - | TRBJ2-1 | TRBV7-9 | CASSPRVAEANEQFF | TGTGCCAGCAGCCCGCGGGTTGCGGAGGCCAATGAGCAGTTCTTC
- | TRBD1 | TRBJ1-5 | TRBV10-3 | CAISEPLHRGQDRGPQHF | TGTGCCATCAGTGAGCCGTTACACAGGGGCCAAGATCGTGGTCCCCAGCATTTT
few | TRBD2 | TRBJ2-1 | TRBV4-3 | CASSYSLAGTNNEQFF | TGCGCCAGCAGCTACTCCCTAGCGGGCACCAACAATGAGCAGTTCTTC
few | - | TRBJ2-7 | TRBV2 | CASSVGLTPYEQYF | TGTGCCAGCAGTGTTGGGTTAACCCCCTACGAGCAGTACTTC
few | - | TRBJ1-2 | TRBV5-1 | CASSRRTSKGYTF | TGCGCCAGCAGCCGTCGGACCTCTAAGGGCTACACCTTC
- | - | TRBJ1-2 | TRBV20-1 | CSAPDLYGYTF | TGCAGTGCACCGGACCTTTATGGCTACACCTTC
- | - | TRBJ1-5 | TRBV27 | CASSVDPPGRNQPQHF | TGTGCCAGCAGCGTCGACCCACCCGGGCGCAATCAGCCCCAGCATTTT
few | TRBD2 | TRBJ2-5 | TRBV29-1 | CSSVAGQETQYF | TGCAGTTCCGTAGCGGGACAAGAGACCCAGTACTTC
many | - | TRBJ2-7 | TRBV20-1 | CSARGAEGHLTYEQYF | TGCAGTGCAAGAGGCGCTGAGGGACATCTGACCTACGAGCAGTACTTC
- | TRBD2 | TRBJ2-2 | TRBV20-1 | CSASHSGGGTGELFF | TGCAGTGCTAGTCATTCGGGGGGAGGCACCGGGGAGCTGTTTTTT